The rows below give T cell receptor beta chains drawn from one sample of a study of beta chain features in type 1 diabetes. Libraries were prepared by immunoSEQ multiplex PCR; TCRdb keeps only in-frame clonotypes and omits some of them. The profile shows around 710,000 clones, under 15% of them singletons. Sequences were obtained from naive CD4+ T cells from blood. These receptors originate from a man aged 25-40 years with type 1 diabetes. Both conserved end residues are part of each CDR3. D genes are given only for firm matches. Part of the rows lack a size; the others show once, few, many or a class for expanded clones.

d_call,j_call,v_call,clone_size,cdr3_nt,cdr3_aa
.,TRBJ2-2,TRBV7-8,few,TGTGCCAGCACCCCAGGGATTTACACCGGGGAGCTGTTTTTT,CASTPGIYTGELFF
.,TRBJ1-2,TRBV4-3,few,TGCGCCAGCAGCCAAGCTTCAGGCCCCGCTAACTATGGCTACACCTTC,CASSQASGPANYGYTF
.,TRBJ2-7,TRBV5-1,few,TGCGCCAGCAGCACTACACAGGGTGCCCACGAGCAGTACTTC,CASSTTQGAHEQYF
TRBD2,TRBJ2-3,TRBV9,few,TGTGCCAGCAGCGTAGCTGGGACTAGCGGGGGCACAGATACGCAGTATTTT,CASSVAGTSGGTDTQYF
TRBD1,TRBJ2-1,TRBV6-6,many,TGTGCCAGCAGTCCGGGACAGCCGCAGTTCTTC,CASSPGQPQFF
TRBD1,TRBJ2-3,TRBV7-6,.,TGTGCCAGCAGCTTAATTTCGGGGACAGCGACGTCAGATACGCAGTATTTT,CASSLISGTATSDTQYF
.,TRBJ2-3,TRBV25-1,few,TGTGCCAGCAGTGAATCCGCCGGGGGTTGGACAGATACGCAGTATTTT,CASSESAGGWTDTQYF
.,TRBJ1-1,TRBV11-2,.,TGTGCCAGCAGCTTGTCCGGGACTCTCAACACTGAAGCTTTCTTT,CASSLSGTLNTEAFF
.,TRBJ1-2,TRBV7-9,.,TGTGCCAGCAGTCCGGGACGGTATGGCTACACCTTC,CASSPGRYGYTF
.,TRBJ1-2,TRBV29-1,.,TGCAGCGTTGTGGAACAGGTCGGGGCCACCTATGGCTACACCTTC,CSVVEQVGATYGYTF
.,TRBJ1-1,TRBV5-1,.,TGCGCCAGCAGCTTGGCAGTCAGCAACACTGAAGCTTTCTTT,CASSLAVSNTEAFF
.,TRBJ1-3,TRBV7-9,few,TGTGCCAGCAGCTTAGGGGAGCGGAGAAACACCATATATTTT,CASSLGERRNTIYF
.,TRBJ2-3,TRBV7-9,few,TGTGCCAGCAGCCGCACAGATACGCAGTATTTT,CASSRTDTQYF
TRBD2,TRBJ2-3,TRBV5-6,few,TGTGCCAGCAGCTTCTCTAGCGGGGTCGTAGATACGCAGTATTTT,CASSFSSGVVDTQYF
.,TRBJ2-5,TRBV7-9,few,TGTGCCAGCAGCTTAGACCCACTTAAGGTGGAGACCCAGTACTTC,CASSLDPLKVETQYF
.,TRBJ1-5,TRBV6-6,few,TGTGCCAGCAGGGACAGCAATCAGCCCCAGCATTTT,CASRDSNQPQHF
.,TRBJ2-1,TRBV11-2,.,TGTGCCAGCAGCCATTCACAGGGATGGCATGAGCAGTTCTTC,CASSHSQGWHEQFF